The source of this T cell receptor (beta chain) is a study of early T cells in non-severe SARS-CoV-2 infection. Individual cDNA molecules received unique molecular identifiers during library preparation. TCRdb independently ran MiXCR on the 5' RACE reads; one entry per CDR3 protein. Here the sample spans under 90,000 distinct CDR3 sequences, over 10% being singletons. Trimming removed 6 bases at V and 0 bases at J, with 9 bases between. The CDR3 extends over 15 amino acids. CDR1 and CDR2 from the germline V gene are SNHLY and FYNNEI. This clonotype has ten or more counts. Its antigen is still unknown. Study-wide results and caveats: CD4 and private specificities were missed by VDJdb matching, which favored anti-spike CD8 responses.

Sample: whole blood. The chain carries TRBV2 and TRBJ2-6; D not resolved. The TCR sequence derives from an adult who was a healthcare worker with PCR-confirmed SARS-CoV-2 infection or an uninfected control (not recorded which). CDR3 bases: TGTGCCAGCAGCCCCAGGAGCTCTGGGGCCAACGTCCTGACTTTC. Translated: CASSPRSSGANVLTF.